This T cell receptor beta chain was documented in a study of cytomegalovirus exposure and HLA in healthy donors. Study findings and constraints: Later analysis suggested links between common viral pathogens and several top significant clusters.

In germline, CDR1 is MRHNA, CDR2 SNTAGT. Trimming left V 0 bases short and J 7 bases short, with 10 bases between. The CDR3 runs 15 residues. As concerns this clone: What it binds is not known.

PCR was performed using 60 Vbeta and 13 Jbeta primers. Only in-frame clones appear in the TCRdb table, and some are missing; sequencing was by immunoSEQ multiplex PCR. This table has 150,000 to 200,000 clones, about four fifths appearing once. This chain links TRBV6-4 with TRBJ1-6, with a weak D call TRBD1 (6 bases). This TCR derives from a man aged 35-49 years in good health and CMV-seropositive. Sequences were obtained from PBMCs. The CDR3 DNA reads as TGTGCCAGCAGTGACTCGAGGGGGGGAAATTCACCCCTCCACTTT. Translating gives CASSDSRGGNSPLHF.